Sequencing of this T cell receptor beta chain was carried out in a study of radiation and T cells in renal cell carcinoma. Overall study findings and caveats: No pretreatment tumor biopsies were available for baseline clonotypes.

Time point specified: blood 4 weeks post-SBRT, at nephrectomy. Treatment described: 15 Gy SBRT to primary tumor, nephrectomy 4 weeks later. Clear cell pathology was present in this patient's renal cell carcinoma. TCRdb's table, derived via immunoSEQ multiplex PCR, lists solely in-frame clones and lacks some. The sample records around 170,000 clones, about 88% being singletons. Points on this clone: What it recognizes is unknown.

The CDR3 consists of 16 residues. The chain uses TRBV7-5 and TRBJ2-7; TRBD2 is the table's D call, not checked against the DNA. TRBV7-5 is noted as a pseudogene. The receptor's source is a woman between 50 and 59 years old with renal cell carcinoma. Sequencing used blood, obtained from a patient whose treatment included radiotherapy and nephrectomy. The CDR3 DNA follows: TGTGCCAGGGGACTAGCGGGGTTGGCAACAACCTACGAGCAGTACTTC. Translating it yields CARGLAGLATTYEQYF.